Listed below are T cell receptor beta chains from one sample, sequenced in a study of CD8+ T cells in alopecia areata. Here immunoSEQ multiplex PCR was the method, and the copy in TCRdb shows in-frame clones only, minus some. The sample yields under 150,000 clones, less than 75% seen once. The sequenced material came from CD8+ T cells sorted from blood. Receptor source: a human donor in good health. Both conserved end residues are part of each CDR3. D genes are given only for firm matches. Only some rows state a clone size, as once, few, many or a class for expanded clones.

.,TRBJ2-2,.,TRBV7-9,CASSYNTGELFF,TGTGCCAGCAGTTATAACACCGGGGAGCTGTTTTTT
.,TRBJ1-5,.,TRBV27,CASSFKGNQPQHF,TGTGCCAGCAGTTTTAAGGGGAATCAGCCCCAGCATTTT
.,TRBJ1-2,.,TRBV7-8,CASSSSPGHYGYTF,TGTGCCAGCAGTTCAAGTCCGGGACACTATGGCTACACCTTC
.,TRBJ2-2,.,TRBV27,CASGPVPGELFF,TGTGCCAGCGGACCCGTCCCGGGGGAGCTGTTTTTT
.,TRBJ1-2,.,TRBV6-1,CAGRARANYGYTF,TGTGCCGGGCGTGCGAGGGCTAACTATGGCTACACCTTC
.,TRBJ2-7,.,TRBV7-9,CASSPGRLEQYF,TGTGCCAGCAGTCCCGGGCGCCTGGAGCAGTACTTC
few,TRBJ2-5,.,TRBV9,CASSVGTGKGETQYF,TGTGCCAGCAGCGTAGGGACGGGTAAAGGAGAGACCCAGTACTTC
.,TRBJ1-2,.,TRBV15,CATSGMGTNYGYTF,TGTGCCACCAGCGGGATGGGGACGAACTATGGCTACACCTTC
.,TRBJ2-1,TRBD2,TRBV5-6,CASSPGGNEQFF,TGTGCCAGCAGCCCGGGGGGCAATGAGCAGTTCTTC
.,TRBJ2-1,TRBD1,TRBV7-9,CASSPQDRTNNEQFF,TGTGCCAGCAGCCCCCAGGACAGGACAAACAATGAGCAGTTCTTC
.,TRBJ2-7,.,TRBV29-1,CSAATTYEQYF,TGCAGCGCGGCAACCACCTACGAGCAGTACTTC
.,TRBJ2-7,.,TRBV25-1,CASSDSYEQYF,TGTGCCAGCAGTGACTCTTACGAGCAGTACTTC
.,TRBJ2-2,.,TRBV4-2,CASSQGGMILATNTGELFF,TGTGCCAGCAGCCAAGGTGGGATGATACTAGCCACGAACACCGGGGAGCTGTTTTTT
.,TRBJ2-7,.,TRBV5-6,CASSLGTYEQYF,TGTGCCAGCAGCTTGGGAACCTACGAGCAGTACTTC
.,TRBJ2-7,.,TRBV27,CATRSSYEQYF,TGTGCCACCCGGTCCAGCTACGAGCAGTACTTC
few,TRBJ2-7,TRBD1,TRBV10-3,CAIRDDFGTGIYEQYF,TGTGCCATCAGGGACGATTTTGGGACAGGGATCTACGAGCAGTACTTC
.,TRBJ2-7,.,TRBV2,CASSDTQGNHEQYF,TGTGCCAGCAGTGACACCCAGGGTAACCACGAGCAGTACTTC
.,TRBJ1-5,.,TRBV19,CATASPQTGPTQHF,TGTGCCACCGCCAGCCCCCAAACAGGGCCAACCCAGCATTTT